These T cell receptor beta chains were read from a single sample in a study of cytomegalovirus exposure and HLA in healthy donors. TCRdb's copy holds only in-frame clones and misses some; the assay was immunoSEQ multiplex PCR. The sample totals roughly 79,000 clones; its top ten clones hold approximately 4.6%. The sample taken for sequencing was PBMCs. The receptors were gathered from a man aged 25 to 40 in good health and CMV-seronegative. Each CDR3 is given with its conserved first and last residue. Fields, in order: V gene, J gene, D gene, CDR3 protein, CDR3 DNA. A D gene is named only where the DNA matches it firmly.

V gene: TRBV19
J gene: TRBJ2-1
D gene: -
CDR3 protein: CASSPHLRGVRQFF
CDR3 DNA: TGTGCCAGTAGCCCCCACCTTCGGGGTGTGAGGCAGTTCTTC

V gene: TRBV6-5
J gene: TRBJ2-7
D gene: TRBD1
CDR3 protein: CASSPRQGVYYEQYF
CDR3 DNA: TGTGCCAGCAGTCCGAGACAGGGGGTCTACTACGAGCAGTACTTC

V gene: TRBV18
J gene: TRBJ2-7
D gene: -
CDR3 protein: CASSPTTAYEQYF
CDR3 DNA: TGTGCCAGCTCACCGACGACAGCCTACGAGCAGTACTTC

V gene: TRBV7-2
J gene: TRBJ2-7
D gene: TRBD1
CDR3 protein: CASSPAGQGSGSYKYEQYF
CDR3 DNA: TGTGCCAGCAGCCCAGCGGGACAGGGCTCCGGGAGTTACAAGTACGAGCAGTACTTC

V gene: TRBV5-1
J gene: TRBJ1-3
D gene: -
CDR3 protein: CASTDSSGNTIYF
CDR3 DNA: TGCGCCAGTACGGACAGCTCTGGAAACACCATATATTTT

V gene: TRBV30
J gene: TRBJ2-1
D gene: TRBD1
CDR3 protein: CAWSGEQGQFEQFF
CDR3 DNA: TGTGCCTGGAGTGGAGAACAGGGGCAATTTGAGCAGTTCTTC

V gene: TRBV5-4
J gene: TRBJ1-2
D gene: TRBD1
CDR3 protein: CASSQTGGPTNYGYTF
CDR3 DNA: TGTGCCAGCAGCCAAACAGGGGGCCCTACTAACTATGGCTACACCTTC

V gene: TRBV6-5
J gene: TRBJ2-2
D gene: TRBD1
CDR3 protein: CASSREGADTGELFF
CDR3 DNA: TGTGCCAGCAGTAGAGAGGGGGCGGACACCGGGGAGCTGTTTTTT

V gene: TRBV18
J gene: TRBJ1-5
D gene: TRBD1
CDR3 protein: CASSSTGGSSNQPQHF
CDR3 DNA: TGTGCCAGCTCAAGTACAGGGGGTAGTAGCAATCAGCCCCAGCATTTT

V gene: TRBV11-3
J gene: TRBJ2-7
D gene: TRBD2
CDR3 protein: CASSLDPTSGSYYEQYF
CDR3 DNA: TGTGCCAGCAGCTTAGATCCAACTAGCGGGAGCTACTACGAGCAGTACTTC

V gene: TRBV6-1
J gene: TRBJ1-2
D gene: TRBD1
CDR3 protein: CASSRADRVGGYTF
CDR3 DNA: TGTGCCAGCAGTCGCGCAGACAGGGTTGGGGGCTACACCTTC

V gene: TRBV10-1
J gene: TRBJ2-3
D gene: TRBD1
CDR3 protein: CASGSGGGDTQYF
CDR3 DNA: TGCGCCAGCGGGTCAGGGGGCGGTGATACGCAGTATTTT

V gene: TRBV6-1
J gene: TRBJ2-7
D gene: TRBD1
CDR3 protein: CASRNLDRSSYEQYF
CDR3 DNA: TGTGCCAGCAGAAATCTGGACAGGAGTTCCTACGAGCAGTACTTC

V gene: TRBV6-1
J gene: TRBJ2-7
D gene: -
CDR3 protein: CASSESGLFSEQYF
CDR3 DNA: TGTGCCAGCAGTGAATCCGGGTTGTTTTCCGAGCAGTACTTC

V gene: TRBV5-4
J gene: TRBJ2-3
D gene: -
CDR3 protein: CASSLGGTDTQYF
CDR3 DNA: TGTGCCAGCAGCCTTGGAGGCACAGATACGCAGTATTTT

V gene: TRBV19
J gene: TRBJ2-6
D gene: -
CDR3 protein: CASMRIRSSGANVLTF
CDR3 DNA: TGTGCCAGTATGAGAATTAGAAGCTCTGGGGCCAACGTCCTGACTTTC